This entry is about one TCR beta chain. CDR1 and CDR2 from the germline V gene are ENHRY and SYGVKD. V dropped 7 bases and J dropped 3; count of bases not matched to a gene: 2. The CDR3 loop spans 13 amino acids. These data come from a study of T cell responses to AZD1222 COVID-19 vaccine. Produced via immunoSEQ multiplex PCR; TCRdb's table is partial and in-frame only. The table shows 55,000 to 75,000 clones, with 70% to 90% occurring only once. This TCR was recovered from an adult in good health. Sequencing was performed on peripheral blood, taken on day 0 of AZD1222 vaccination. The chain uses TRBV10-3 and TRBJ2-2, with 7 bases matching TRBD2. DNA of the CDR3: TGTGCCATCACAGGGAGGGACACCGGGGAGCTGTTTTTT. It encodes CAITGRDTGELFF.